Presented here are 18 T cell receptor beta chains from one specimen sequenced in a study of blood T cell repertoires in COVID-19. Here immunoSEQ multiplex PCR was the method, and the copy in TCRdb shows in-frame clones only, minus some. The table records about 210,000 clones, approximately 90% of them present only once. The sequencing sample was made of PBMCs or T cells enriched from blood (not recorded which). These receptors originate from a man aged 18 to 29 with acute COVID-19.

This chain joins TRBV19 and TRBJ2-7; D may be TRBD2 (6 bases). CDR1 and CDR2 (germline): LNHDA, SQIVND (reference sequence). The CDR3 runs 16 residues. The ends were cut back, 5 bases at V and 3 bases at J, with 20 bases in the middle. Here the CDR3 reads CASSLTPSGTRYEQYF. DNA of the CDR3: TGTGCCAGTAGTCTGACACCCTCCGGGACTCGCTACGAGCAGTACTTC. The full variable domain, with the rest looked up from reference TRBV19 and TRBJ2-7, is DGGITQSPKYLFRKEGQNVTLSCEQNLNHDAMYWYRQDPGQGLRLIYYSQIVNDFQKGDIAEGYSVSREKKESFPLTVTSAQKNPTAFYLCASSLTPSGTRYEQYFGPGTRLTVT.

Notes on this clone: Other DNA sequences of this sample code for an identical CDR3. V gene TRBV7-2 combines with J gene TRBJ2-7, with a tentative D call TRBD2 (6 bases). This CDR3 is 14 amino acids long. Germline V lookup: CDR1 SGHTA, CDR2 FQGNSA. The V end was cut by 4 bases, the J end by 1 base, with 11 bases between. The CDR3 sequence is CASSSGTGSYEQYF. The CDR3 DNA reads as TGTGCCAGCAGCTCCGGGACTGGTTCCTACGAGCAGTACTTC. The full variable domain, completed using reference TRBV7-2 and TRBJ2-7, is GAGVSQSPSNKVTEKGKDVELRCDPISGHTALYWYRQSLGQGLEFLIYFQGNSAPDKSGLPSDRFSAERTGGSVSTLTIQRTQQEDSAVYLCASSSGTGSYEQYFGPGTRLTVT.

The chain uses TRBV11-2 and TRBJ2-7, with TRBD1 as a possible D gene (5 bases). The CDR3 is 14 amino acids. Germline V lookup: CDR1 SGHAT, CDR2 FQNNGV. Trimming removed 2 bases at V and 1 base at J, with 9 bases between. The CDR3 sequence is CASSLPKGSYEQYF. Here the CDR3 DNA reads TGTGCCAGCAGCTTACCTAAGGGGTCCTACGAGCAGTACTTC.

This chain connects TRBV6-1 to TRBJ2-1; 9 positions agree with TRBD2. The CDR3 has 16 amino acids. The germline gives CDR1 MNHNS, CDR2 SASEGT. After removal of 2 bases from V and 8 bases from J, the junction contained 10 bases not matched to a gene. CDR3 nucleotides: TGTGCCAGCAGTGAATTGGTAGCGGGAGTGGGGGATGAGCAGTTCTTC. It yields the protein CASSELVAGVGDEQFF.

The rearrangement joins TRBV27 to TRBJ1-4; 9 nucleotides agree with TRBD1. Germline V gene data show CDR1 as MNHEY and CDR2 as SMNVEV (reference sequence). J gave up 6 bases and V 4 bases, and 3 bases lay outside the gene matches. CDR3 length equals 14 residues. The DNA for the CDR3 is TGTGCCAGCAGTTACTGGACAGGGGATGAAAAACTGTTTTTT. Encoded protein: CASSYWTGDEKLFF.

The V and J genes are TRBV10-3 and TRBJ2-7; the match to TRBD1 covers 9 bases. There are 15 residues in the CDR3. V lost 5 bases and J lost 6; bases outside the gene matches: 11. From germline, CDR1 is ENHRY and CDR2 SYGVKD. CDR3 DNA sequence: TGTGCCATCAGTCGTCGACAGGGGGAGGAAAGCGAGCAGTACTTC. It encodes CAISRRQGEESEQYF.

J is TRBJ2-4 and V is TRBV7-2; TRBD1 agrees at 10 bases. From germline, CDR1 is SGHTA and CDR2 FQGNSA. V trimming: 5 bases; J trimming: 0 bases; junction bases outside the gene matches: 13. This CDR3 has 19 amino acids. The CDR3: CASSIKSGTGVLAKNIQYF. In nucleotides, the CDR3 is TGTGCCAGCAGCATAAAGTCCGGGACAGGGGTTTTAGCCAAAAACATTCAGTACTTC.

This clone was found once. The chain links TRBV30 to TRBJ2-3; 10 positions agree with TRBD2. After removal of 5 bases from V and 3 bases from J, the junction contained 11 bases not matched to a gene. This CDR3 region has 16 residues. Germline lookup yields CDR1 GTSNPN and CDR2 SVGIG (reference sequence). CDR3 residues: CAWGASSGSSTDTQYF. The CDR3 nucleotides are TGTGCCTGGGGCGCTTCTAGCGGGAGTTCGACAGATACGCAGTATTTT.

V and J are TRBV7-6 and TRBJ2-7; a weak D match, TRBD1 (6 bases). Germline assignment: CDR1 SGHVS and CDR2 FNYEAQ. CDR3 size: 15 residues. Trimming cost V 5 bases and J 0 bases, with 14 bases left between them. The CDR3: CASSLRDINSYEQYF. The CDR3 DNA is TGTGCCAGCAGCCTCCGGGACATTAACTCCTACGAGCAGTACTTC.

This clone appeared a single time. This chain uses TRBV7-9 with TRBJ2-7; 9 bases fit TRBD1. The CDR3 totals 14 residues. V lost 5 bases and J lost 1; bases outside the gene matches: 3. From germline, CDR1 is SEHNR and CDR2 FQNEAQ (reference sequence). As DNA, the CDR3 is TGTGCCAGCAGCGAGGACAGGGGATCCTACGAGCAGTACTTC. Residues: CASSEDRGSYEQYF.

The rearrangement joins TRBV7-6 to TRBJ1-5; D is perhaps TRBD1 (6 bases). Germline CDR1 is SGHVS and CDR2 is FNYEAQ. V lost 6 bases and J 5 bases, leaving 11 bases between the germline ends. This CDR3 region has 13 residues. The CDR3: CASSPDSYQPQHF. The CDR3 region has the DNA TGTGCCAGCAGTCCGGACAGTTATCAGCCCCAGCATTTT.

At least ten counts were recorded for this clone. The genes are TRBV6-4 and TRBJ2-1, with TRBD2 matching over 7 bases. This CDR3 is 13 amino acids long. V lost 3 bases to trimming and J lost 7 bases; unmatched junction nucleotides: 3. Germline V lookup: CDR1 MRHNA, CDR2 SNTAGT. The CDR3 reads CASSEGGSNEQFF. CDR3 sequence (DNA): TGTGCCAGCAGTGAGGGAGGGTCTAATGAGCAGTTCTTC.

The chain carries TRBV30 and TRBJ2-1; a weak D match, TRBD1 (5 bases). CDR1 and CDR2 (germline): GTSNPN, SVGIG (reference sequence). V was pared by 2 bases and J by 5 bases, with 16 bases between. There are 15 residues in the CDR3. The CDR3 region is CAWSLQVTINNEQFF. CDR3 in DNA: TGTGCCTGGAGTCTACAGGTGACAATAAACAATGAGCAGTTCTTC.

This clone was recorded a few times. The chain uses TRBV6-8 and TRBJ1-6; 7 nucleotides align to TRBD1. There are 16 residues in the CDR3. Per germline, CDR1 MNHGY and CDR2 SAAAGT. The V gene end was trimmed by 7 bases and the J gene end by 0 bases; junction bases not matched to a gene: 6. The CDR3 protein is CASTIQGSSYNSPLHF. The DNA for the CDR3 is TGTGCCAGCACCATACAGGGGAGCTCCTATAATTCACCCCTCCACTTT.

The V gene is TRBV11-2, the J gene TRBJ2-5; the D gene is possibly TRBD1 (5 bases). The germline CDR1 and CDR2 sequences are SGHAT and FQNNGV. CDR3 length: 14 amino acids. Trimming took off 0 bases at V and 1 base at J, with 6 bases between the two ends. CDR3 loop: CASSLETVQETQYF. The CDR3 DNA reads TGTGCCAGCAGCTTAGAGACAGTCCAAGAGACCCAGTACTTC.

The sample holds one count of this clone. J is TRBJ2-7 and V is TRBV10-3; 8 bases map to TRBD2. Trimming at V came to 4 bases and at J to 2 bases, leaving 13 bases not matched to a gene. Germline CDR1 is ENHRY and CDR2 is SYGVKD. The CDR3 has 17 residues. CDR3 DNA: TGTGCCATCAGTGCAAGCGGGAGTATTAATGGGGCCTACGAGCAGTACTTC. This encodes CAISASGSINGAYEQYF.

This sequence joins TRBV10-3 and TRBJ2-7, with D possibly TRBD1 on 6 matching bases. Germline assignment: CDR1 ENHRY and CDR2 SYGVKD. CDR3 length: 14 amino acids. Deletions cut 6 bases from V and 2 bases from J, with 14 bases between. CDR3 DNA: TGTGCCATCAGCGAAACAGGGTCACCCTACGAGCAGTACTTC. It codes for CAISETGSPYEQYF.

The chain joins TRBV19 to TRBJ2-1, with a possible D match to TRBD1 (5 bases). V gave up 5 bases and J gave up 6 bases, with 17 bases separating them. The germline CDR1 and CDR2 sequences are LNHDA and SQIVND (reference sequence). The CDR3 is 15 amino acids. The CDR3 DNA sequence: TGTGCCAGTAGTCCAAACGGGCGGCAGGGCAATGAGCAGTTCTTC. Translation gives CASSPNGRQGNEQFF.